The entry that follows covers one TCR beta chain sequence. Its antigen is not known. This entry belongs to a study of blood T cells in healthy people across ages. Peripheral blood samples of around 9.5 milliliters were drawn from each donor. Each sample gave at least 6.5 million isolated PBMCs. A sample-barcoded 5' primer and a J-beta primer mix were used in a second PCR of roughly 7 to 11 cycles. There were at least 3 million CDR3-containing paired-end reads obtained from each sample. From the 5' RACE reads, TCRdb called clonotypes with MiXCR, one entry per CDR3 protein. The data show about 900,000 distinct CDR3 sequences, 45% to 50% seen once. This CDR3 has 12 amino acids. The ends lost 8 bases at V and 10 bases at J; junction bases unmatched: 6. Germline V gene sequence: CDR1 SGHAT, CDR2 FQNNGV. Findings and caveats of the study: Naive T cell percentage and TCR beta diversity correlated strongly.

Specimen: blood. The gene calls are TRBV11-2 and TRBJ2-1; 9 bases map to TRBD1. The receptor's source is a man aged 25 to 45 in good health. The chain's CDR3 is CASGGQGYEQFF. CDR3 DNA: TGTGCCAGCGGGGGACAGGGTTACGAGCAGTTCTTC.